The 11 T cell receptor beta chains presented below share a single source sample, sequenced in a study of blood T cells in healthy people across ages. A J-beta primer mix and a sample-barcoded 5' primer were used in a second PCR of roughly 6 to 12 cycles. TCRdb re-called the 5' RACE reads with MiXCR, one entry per CDR3 protein. Among around 1,000,000 distinct CDR3 sequences listed, approximately 25% were seen once. These same records also appear under a second study, on T cells of mothers and their children.

The sample consisted of blood. The receptors derive from a girl aged 2 to 10 in good health.

The chain recombines TRBV20-1 with TRBJ2-1; 8 positions match TRBD2. J gave up 1 base and V 3 bases, and 5 bases lay outside the gene matches. CDR3 size: 15 residues. The germline CDR1 and CDR2 sequences are DFQATT and SNEGSKA (reference sequence). The CDR3 nucleotides are TGCAGTGCTAGGTCGACTAGCGCTTCCTACAATGAGCAGTTCTTC. Residues: CSARSTSASYNEQFF.

This clonotype was counted a few times. The V gene is TRBV12-3 or TRBV12-4, the J gene TRBJ2-7; D perhaps matches TRBD2 (6 bases). This CDR3 has 15 amino acids. The V end lost 5 bases, the J end lost 7 bases, and 21 bases lay between the germline ends. The CDR3 protein is CASSRVAEGIGEQYF. As DNA, the CDR3 is TGTGCCAGCAGTCGCGTTGCGGAGGGGATCGGGGAGCAGTACTTC.

The rearrangement joins TRBV29-1 to TRBJ2-5, with D possibly TRBD2 on 6 matching bases. Germline V gene lookup returns CDR1 SQVTM and CDR2 ANQGSEA. V was trimmed by 2 bases and J by 2 bases, leaving 9 bases between them. CDR3 length: 13 residues. CDR3 residues: CSVERENQETQYF. The CDR3 region has the DNA TGCAGCGTTGAACGGGAGAATCAAGAGACCCAGTACTTC.

DNA of the CDR3: TGCAGCGTTGTAGGAGTGAACACCGGGGAGCTGTTTTTT. As protein: CSVVGVNTGELFF. V usage is TRBV29-1 and J usage is TRBJ2-2; D unclear. The germline gives CDR1 SQVTM, CDR2 ANQGSEA. The V gene lost 4 bases and the J gene lost 1 base, with 7 bases spanning the gap. This CDR3 comprises 13 residues.

This clonotype was detected only a few times. This rearrangement joins TRBV7-6 to TRBJ2-2, with D unresolved. CDR3 length: 15 amino acids. The germline gives CDR1 SGHVS, CDR2 FNYEAQ. V was cut by 4 bases and J by 2 bases, with 11 bases left in between. The CDR3 region is CASSSFGENTGELFF. CDR3 in DNA: TGTGCCAGCAGCTCTTTTGGGGAAAACACCGGGGAGCTGTTTTTT.

The rearrangement uses TRBV4-3 and TRBJ2-7, with 7 positions matching TRBD1. V shed 0 bases and J 3 bases; nucleotides not matched to a gene: 5. Germline values: CDR1 LGHNA, CDR2 YSLEER. The CDR3 is 15 residues long. The DNA of the CDR3 is TGCGCCAGCAGCCAAGATGGCAGGGGGAACTACGAGCAGTACTTC. This sequence encodes CASSQDGRGNYEQYF.

This clonotype was seen just once. The chain links TRBV7-9 to TRBJ1-4, with a weak D call TRBD1 (6 bases). CDR1 SEHNR and CDR2 FQNEAQ come from the germline V gene (reference sequence). This CDR3 has 16 residues. The ends were cut back, 5 bases at V and 4 bases at J, with 17 bases in the middle. The CDR3 is CASSPGVRGHNEKLFF. The CDR3 DNA reads TGTGCCAGCAGCCCCGGGGTTCGGGGGCATAATGAAAAACTGTTTTTT.

The V gene is TRBV10-3, the J gene TRBJ2-7, with a tentative D call TRBD2 (7 bases). The CDR3 runs to 14 residues. V shed 9 bases and J shed 3 bases, with 18 bases lying between them. CDR1 is ENHRY and CDR2 is SYGVKD in the germline V gene. In nucleotides, the CDR3 is TGTGCCATAAACACGGGGGGCCCCTACTACGAGCAGTACTTC. It codes for CAINTGGPYYEQYF.

The rearrangement joins TRBV20-1 to TRBJ2-5, with TRBD2 identical over 14 bases. The CDR3 consists of 18 residues. Germline trimming cut 3 bases from V and 1 base from J; bases unmatched to any gene: 10. Germline V gene lookup returns CDR1 DFQATT and CDR2 SNEGSKA (reference sequence). CDR3: CSASDRLAGGTRQETQYF. The CDR3 DNA sequence: TGCAGTGCTAGTGACCGACTAGCGGGAGGGACGCGCCAAGAGACCCAGTACTTC.

In its sample, this clonotype was seen many times. This chain links TRBV7-3 with TRBJ2-3, with TRBD2 identical over 11 bases. The CDR3 contains 15 residues. The V gene end was trimmed by 4 bases and the J gene end by 4 bases; junction bases not matched to a gene: 4. Per germline, CDR1 SGHTA and CDR2 FQGTGA. CDR3 sequence reads: CASSSIAGGADTQYF. CDR3 in DNA: TGTGCCAGCAGCTCTATAGCGGGGGGGGCAGATACGCAGTATTTT.

This clonotype was counted between two and nine times. The chain couples TRBV7-9 to TRBJ2-5; D perhaps matches TRBD1 (8 bases). The CDR3 extends over 17 amino acids. The V end was cut by 5 bases, the J end by 2 bases, with 21 bases between. The germline V gene has CDR1 SEHNR and CDR2 FQNEAQ (reference sequence). The CDR3 loop reads CASSQPATGGAQETQYF. The CDR3 coding sequence is TGTGCCAGCAGCCAGCCGGCTACAGGGGGGGCACAAGAGACCCAGTACTTC.